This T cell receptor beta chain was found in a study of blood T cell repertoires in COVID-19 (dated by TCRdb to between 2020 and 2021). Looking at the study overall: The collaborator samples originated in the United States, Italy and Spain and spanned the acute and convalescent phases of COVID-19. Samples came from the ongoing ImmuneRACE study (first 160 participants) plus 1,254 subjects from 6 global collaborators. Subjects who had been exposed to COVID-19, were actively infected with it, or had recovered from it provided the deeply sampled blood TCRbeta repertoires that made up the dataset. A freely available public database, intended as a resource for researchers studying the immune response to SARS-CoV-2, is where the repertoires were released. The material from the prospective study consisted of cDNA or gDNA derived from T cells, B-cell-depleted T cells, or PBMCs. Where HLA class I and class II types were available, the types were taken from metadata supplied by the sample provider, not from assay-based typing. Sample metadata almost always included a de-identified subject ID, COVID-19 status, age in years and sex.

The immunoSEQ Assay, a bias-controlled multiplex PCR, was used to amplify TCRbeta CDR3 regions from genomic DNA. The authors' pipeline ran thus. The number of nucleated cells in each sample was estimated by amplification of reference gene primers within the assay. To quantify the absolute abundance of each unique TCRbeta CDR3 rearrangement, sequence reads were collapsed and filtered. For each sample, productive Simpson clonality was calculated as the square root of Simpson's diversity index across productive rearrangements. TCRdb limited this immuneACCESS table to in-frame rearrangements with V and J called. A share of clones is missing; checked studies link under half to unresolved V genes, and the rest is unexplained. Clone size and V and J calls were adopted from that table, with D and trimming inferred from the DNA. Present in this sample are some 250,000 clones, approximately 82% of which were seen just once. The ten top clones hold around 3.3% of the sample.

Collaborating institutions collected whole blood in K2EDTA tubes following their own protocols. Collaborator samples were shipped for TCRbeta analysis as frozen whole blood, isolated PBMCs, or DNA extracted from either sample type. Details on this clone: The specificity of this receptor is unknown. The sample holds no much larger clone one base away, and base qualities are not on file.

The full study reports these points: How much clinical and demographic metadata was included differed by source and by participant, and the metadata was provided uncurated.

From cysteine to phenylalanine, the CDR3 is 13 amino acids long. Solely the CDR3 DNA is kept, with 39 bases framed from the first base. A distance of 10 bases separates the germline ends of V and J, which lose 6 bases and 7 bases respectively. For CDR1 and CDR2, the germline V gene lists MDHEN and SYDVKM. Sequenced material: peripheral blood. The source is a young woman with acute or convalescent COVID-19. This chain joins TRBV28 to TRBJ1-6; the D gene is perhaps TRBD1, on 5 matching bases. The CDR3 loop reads CASRIQENSPLHF. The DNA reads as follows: TGTGCCAGCAGGATACAGGAAAATTCACCCCTCCACTTT.